One and the same sample provided the 15 T cell receptor beta chains below, sequenced in a study. Each CDR3 protein gets one entry after TCRdb re-called the RT-PCR reads with MiXCR. The profile shows around 700,000 distinct CDR3 sequences, 14% of them singletons. The sequencing sample was made of memory CD4+ T cells from blood. The source is a female donor in good health, serving as a healthy control.

This chain links TRBV7-2 with TRBJ2-3, with 10 nucleotides matching TRBD2. Germline CDR1 is SGHTA and CDR2 is FQGNSA. V trimming: 5 bases; J trimming: 0 bases; junction bases outside the gene matches: 5. The CDR3 extends over 16 amino acids. In DNA form, the CDR3 reads TGTGCCAGCAGCCAGCGGGAGGGCCGAAGCACAGATACGCAGTATTTT. This codes for CASSQREGRSTDTQYF.

The chain combines TRBV3-1 with TRBJ1-1; 9 bases line up with TRBD1. V lost 3 bases, J lost 5 bases, and 4 bases stayed unmatched. Per germline, CDR1 LGHDT and CDR2 YNNKEL (reference sequence). CDR3 length equals 14 residues. The CDR3, as DNA: TGTGCCAGCAGCCAGTTGGACAGGGGAACTGAAGCTTTCTTT. The encoded protein is CASSQLDRGTEAFF.

At least ten counts were recorded for this clonotype. The rearrangement uses TRBV15 and TRBJ2-1; 8 bases line up with TRBD2. This CDR3 comprises 15 residues. Germline values: CDR1 LNHNV, CDR2 YYDKDF (reference sequence). V trimming: 5 bases; J trimming: 6 bases; junction bases outside the gene matches: 9. The CDR3 protein is CATSLGLEYSNEQFF. CDR3 coding DNA: TGTGCCACCAGCCTGGGACTAGAGTATAGCAATGAGCAGTTCTTC.

This clonotype has only a few counts. This sequence joins TRBV27 and TRBJ2-1; D uncertain. CDR1 and CDR2 (germline): MNHEY, SMNVEV (reference sequence). Trimming removed 5 bases from V and 4 bases from J, with 6 bases in between. CDR3 length equals 12 residues. The CDR3 sequence is CASSIPYNEQFF. The CDR3 DNA is TGTGCCAGCAGTATACCATACAATGAGCAGTTCTTC.

This rearrangement joins TRBV13 to TRBJ2-2; no clear D. Deletions cut 5 bases from V and 2 bases from J, with 18 bases between. Germline-derived CDR1 and CDR2 are PRHDT and FYEKMQ (reference sequence). The CDR3 covers 17 residues. CDR3 region: CASSLQSGWGNTGELFF. The CDR3 DNA reads as TGTGCCAGCAGCCTACAATCCGGATGGGGAAACACCGGGGAGCTGTTTTTT.

This clonotype was recorded a few times. This chain joins TRBV4-2 and TRBJ2-7; 9 nucleotides align to TRBD1. J lost 5 bases, V lost 0 bases, and 17 bases had no gene match. CDR1 and CDR2 from the germline V gene are LGHNA and YNFKEQ. This CDR3 is 19 amino acids long. DNA of the CDR3: TGTGCCAGCAGCCAAGACCGGACTTCCACCGGGACAGGGAACCACGAGCAGTACTTC. Translated: CASSQDRTSTGTGNHEQYF.

This clonotype was recorded many times. J is TRBJ2-5 and V is TRBV7-3, with 9 bases lining up with TRBD2. The germline V gene encodes CDR1 SGHTA and CDR2 FQGTGA. The CDR3 is 17 amino acids. V gave up 2 bases and J gave up 2 bases; unmatched junction bases: 9. For the CDR3, the DNA is TGTGCCAGCAGCTTAGGGGCGGGGGGGCCCCGACAAGAGACCCAGTACTTC. Translated: CASSLGAGGPRQETQYF. Full variable domain (remainder filled in from reference TRBV7-3 and TRBJ2-5): GAGVSQTPSNKVTEKGKYVELRCDPISGHTALYWYRQSLGQGPEFLIYFQGTGAADDSGLPNDRFFAVRPEGSVSTLKIQRTERGDSAVYLCASSLGAGGPRQETQYFGPGTRLLVL.

This clonotype was seen only a few times. The V gene is TRBV7-2, the J gene TRBJ2-7; 7 positions match TRBD1. V lost 3 bases, J lost 7 bases, and 6 bases stayed unmatched. The CDR3 has 13 residues. Germline V gives CDR1 SGHTA, CDR2 FQGNSA. In DNA form, the CDR3 reads TGTGCCAGCAGCTTTCTAGACAGGGATGAGCAGTACTTC. Residues: CASSFLDRDEQYF.

This clonotype occurred a few times. The chain is built from TRBV5-5 and TRBJ1-1, with D maybe TRBD1 (5 bases). This CDR3 contains 14 residues. From germline, CDR1 is SGHKS and CDR2 YYEKEE (reference sequence). V was pared by 0 bases and J by 4 bases, with 10 bases between. The DNA for the CDR3 is TGTGCCAGCAGCTTGGTCGTTGGGGGCACTGAAGCTTTCTTT. Encoded protein: CASSLVVGGTEAFF.

This sequence joins TRBV6-5 and TRBJ2-3; a weak D match, TRBD1 (5 bases). Trimming stripped 5 bases from V and 7 bases from J, with 10 bases between. The CDR3 sequence is 12 residues long. Germline values: CDR1 MNHEY, CDR2 SVGAGI. As DNA, the CDR3 is TGTGCCAGCAGTAACCCAGGGAATACGCAGTATTTT. The encoded protein is CASSNPGNTQYF.

This clonotype came up a few times. The chain combines TRBV12-5 with TRBJ2-1, with no clear D. The germline V and J ends were trimmed by 1 base and 4 bases, with 2 bases remaining between them. The CDR3 is 12 amino acids. Germline V gene lookup returns CDR1 LGHNT and CDR2 FRNRAP. The CDR3: CASGLAYNEQFF. DNA for the CDR3: TGTGCTAGTGGTTTGGCTTACAATGAGCAGTTCTTC.

The chain has TRBV3-1 and TRBJ2-3; 7 bases are a match to TRBD2. J was trimmed by 2 bases and V by 1 base; bases with no gene match: 12. The CDR3 is made up of 18 amino acids. The germline gives CDR1 LGHDT, CDR2 YNNKEL (reference sequence). This chain's CDR3 is CASSQVSGGGSLTDTQYF. In DNA, the CDR3 is TGTGCCAGCAGCCAAGTTTCCGGGGGAGGGAGCCTCACAGATACGCAGTATTTT.

The CDR3 sequence: CASSPLTPSSGANVLTF. The CDR3 coding sequence is TGTGCCAGCAGCCCGCTGACTCCCAGCTCTGGGGCCAACGTCCTGACTTTC. This chain connects TRBV7-3 to TRBJ2-6; D ambiguous. Looked up from germline, CDR1 is SGHTA and CDR2 is FQGTGA. This CDR3 comprises 17 residues. The V and J ends lost 5 bases and 0 bases respectively, with 14 bases between them.

In its sample, this clonotype was seen a few times. The chain recombines TRBV7-8 with TRBJ2-7; the D is unclear. The V gene's germline CDR1 is SGHVS and CDR2 FQNEAQ. The length of the CDR3 is 10 residues. V lost 5 bases, J lost 3 bases, and 2 bases lay in between. CDR3 protein: CASSNYEQYF. The CDR3, as DNA: TGTGCCAGCAGCAACTACGAGCAGTACTTC.

The genes are TRBV20-1 and TRBJ1-1, with D hard to call. CDR1 and CDR2 (germline): DFQATT, SNEGSKA (reference sequence). Between the trimmed V and J ends, which lost 6 bases and 5 bases, there was a span of 16 bases. The CDR3 consists of 13 residues. This chain's CDR3 is CSARRSGGTEAFF. DNA of the CDR3: TGCAGTGCCAGGAGAAGTGGTGGGACTGAAGCTTTCTTT.